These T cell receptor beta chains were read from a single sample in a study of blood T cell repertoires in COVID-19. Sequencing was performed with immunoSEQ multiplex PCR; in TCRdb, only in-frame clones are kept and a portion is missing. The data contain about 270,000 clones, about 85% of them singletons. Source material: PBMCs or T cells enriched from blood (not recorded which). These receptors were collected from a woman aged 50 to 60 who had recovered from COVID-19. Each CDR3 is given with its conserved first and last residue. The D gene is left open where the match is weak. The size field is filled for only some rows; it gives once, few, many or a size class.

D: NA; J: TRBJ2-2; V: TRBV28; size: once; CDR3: CASSLTGSTGELFF; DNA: TGTGCCAGCAGTCTTACAGGGTCCACCGGGGAGCTGTTTTTT
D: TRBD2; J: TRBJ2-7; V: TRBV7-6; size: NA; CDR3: CASSKLAESSYEQYF; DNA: TGTGCCAGCAGCAAACTAGCGGAGAGCTCCTACGAGCAGTACTTC
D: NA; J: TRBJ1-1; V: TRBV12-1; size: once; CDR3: CASSFITPNTEAFF; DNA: TGTGCCAGCAGCTTTATCACACCGAACACTGAAGCTTTCTTT
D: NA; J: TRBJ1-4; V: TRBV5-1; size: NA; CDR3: CASSLGGSNEKLFF; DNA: TGCGCCAGCAGCTTGGGCGGGTCTAATGAAAAACTGTTTTTT
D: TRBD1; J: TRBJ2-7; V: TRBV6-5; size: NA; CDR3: CASSKWTGDYEQYF; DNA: TGTGCCAGCAGTAAATGGACAGGAGACTACGAGCAGTACTTC
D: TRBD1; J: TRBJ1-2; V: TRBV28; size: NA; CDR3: CASSLRLGQGAGYGYTF; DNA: TGTGCCAGCAGTTTAAGATTGGGACAGGGGGCGGGCTATGGCTACACCTTC
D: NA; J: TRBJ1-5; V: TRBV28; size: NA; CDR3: CASRGSNQPQHF; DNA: TGTGCCTCCAGAGGAAGCAATCAGCCCCAGCATTTT
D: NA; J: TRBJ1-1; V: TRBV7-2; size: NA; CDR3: CASSLGGFAFF; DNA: TGTGCCAGCAGCTTAGGAGGGTTCGCTTTCTTT
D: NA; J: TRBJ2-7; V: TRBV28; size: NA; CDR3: CASSPPGSRSGMGQYF; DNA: TGTGCCAGCAGTCCCCCGGGTTCTCGGTCCGGGATGGGGCAGTACTTC
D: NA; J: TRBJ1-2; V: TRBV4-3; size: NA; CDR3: CASSQENINYGYTF; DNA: TGCGCCAGCAGCCAAGAGAACATCAACTATGGCTACACCTTC